Listed here are 24 T cell receptor beta chains from one sample, sequenced in a study of blood T cell repertoires in COVID-19 (dated by TCRdb to the early 2020s). Libraries were constructed by the immunoSEQ multiplex PCR assay. In its TCRdb copy, this immuneACCESS table keeps in-frame sequences only and misses some clones. Where compared with another copy, unresolved V genes explain less than half of these, and the others have no known cause. Here the sample has about 86,000 clones; 85% to 90% occur a single time. Around 1.1% of the sample is held by the ten biggest clonotypes. Sequenced: peripheral blood. These receptors all stem from a human donor in a cohort sampled during active COVID-19.

This clone was detected only a few times. The chain links TRBV6-5 to TRBJ1-5; the D is unclear. The germline V gene encodes CDR1 MNHEY and CDR2 SVGAGI. The CDR3 has 10 amino acids. Deletions cut 8 bases from V and 7 bases from J, with 6 bases between. The CDR3 sequence is CASPGQPQHF. The DNA of the CDR3 is TGTGCCAGCCCGGGACAGCCCCAGCATTTT.

The rearrangement uses TRBV2 and TRBJ2-7; perhaps TRBD1 as D (5 bases). V lost 1 base to trimming and J lost 4 bases, with 11 bases between them. Germline V gene data show CDR1 as SNHLY and CDR2 as FYNNEI. The CDR3 consists of 14 residues. The CDR3 DNA is TGTGCCAGCAGTGAAGAAAGGGGTAGGTACGAGCAGTACTTC. Amino acid sequence: CASSEERGRYEQYF.

The chain is built from TRBV15 and TRBJ2-3; TRBD2 aligns across 12 bases. V shed 0 bases and J 0 bases; nucleotides not matched to a gene: 7. Germline CDR1 LNHNV, CDR2 YYDKDF (reference sequence). The length of the CDR3 is 19 residues. The CDR3 bases are TGTGCCACCAGCAGAGATCCTAGCGGGAGGGCCGGCAGCACAGATACGCAGTATTTT. It encodes CATSRDPSGRAGSTDTQYF.

This clone was observed a single time. This rearrangement joins TRBV6-5 to TRBJ2-2; 7 nucleotides align to TRBD1. V dropped 2 bases and J dropped 4; count of bases not matched to a gene: 4. Germline V gene sequence: CDR1 MNHEY, CDR2 SVGAGI. CDR3 size: 15 residues. CDR3 in amino acids: CASSYRGPSTGELFF. CDR3 bases: TGTGCCAGCAGTTACAGGGGGCCGAGCACCGGGGAGCTGTTTTTT.

V usage is TRBV5-6 and J usage is TRBJ2-7; TRBD2 is a possible D gene (6 bases). From germline, CDR1 is SGHDT and CDR2 YYEEEE. This CDR3 comprises 16 residues. The V end was cut by 4 bases, the J end by 0 bases, with 17 bases between. The CDR3 protein is CASSDNRDWVSYEQYF. The CDR3 coding sequence is TGTGCCAGCAGCGACAACCGGGACTGGGTCTCCTACGAGCAGTACTTC. The full variable domain, rest sourced from reference TRBV5-6 and TRBJ2-7, is DAGVTQSPTHLIKTRGQQVTLRCSPKSGHDTVSWYQQALGQGPQFIFQYYEEEERQRGNFPDRFSGHQFPNYSSELNVNALLLGDSALYLCASSDNRDWVSYEQYFGPGTRLTVT.

V gene TRBV11-2 combines with J gene TRBJ2-7, with D hard to call. V was trimmed by 2 bases and J by 2 bases, leaving 4 bases between them. This CDR3 is 12 amino acids long. Germline V lookup: CDR1 SGHAT, CDR2 FQNNGV. For the CDR3, the DNA is TGTGCCAGCAGCTTAACAACCTACGAGCAGTACTTC. This gives the protein CASSLTTYEQYF.

The V gene is TRBV20-1, the J gene TRBJ1-1; D gene uncertain. The CDR3 is 11 residues long. The V and J ends lost 7 bases and 0 bases respectively, with 6 bases between them. Looked up from germline, CDR1 is DFQATT and CDR2 is SNEGSKA (reference sequence). CDR3 loop: CSVWLNTEAFF. For the CDR3, the DNA is TGCAGTGTATGGCTGAACACTGAAGCTTTCTTT.

The rearrangement joins TRBV4-1 to TRBJ2-3, with D tentatively TRBD1 (5 bases). CDR1 is MGHRA and CDR2 is YSYEKL in the germline V gene. The CDR3 length is 16 residues. V shed 3 bases and J shed 6 bases, with 19 bases lying between them. The CDR3 DNA reads as TGCGCCAGCAGCCATTCCCAGGGAACTACTCTGGATACGCAGTATTTT. Protein sequence: CASSHSQGTTLDTQYF.

This clone was seen a handful of times. The chain has TRBV11-2 and TRBJ2-7, with 10 nucleotides matching TRBD1. The CDR3 length is 18 residues. Germline V CDR1 and CDR2: SGHAT, FQNNGV. V gave up 1 base and J gave up 1 base; unmatched junction bases: 10. CDR3 region: CASSLGLVGTGDSYEQYF. The CDR3 coding sequence is TGTGCCAGCAGCTTAGGTCTAGTCGGGACAGGGGATTCCTACGAGCAGTACTTC.

The chain couples TRBV29-1 to TRBJ2-5; D not resolved. The CDR3 extends over 12 amino acids. Germline V CDR1 and CDR2: SQVTM, ANQGSEA. The V and J ends lost 3 bases and 7 bases respectively, with 12 bases between them. CDR3 sequence reads: CSVDPPSRTQYF. In nucleotides, the CDR3 is TGCAGCGTTGACCCCCCGAGCCGGACCCAGTACTTC. Full variable domain (rest looked up from reference TRBV29-1 and TRBJ2-5): SAVISQKPSRDICQRGTSLTIQCQVDSQVTMMFWYRQQPGQSLTLIATANQGSEATYESGFVIDKFPISRPNLTFSTLTVSNMSPEDSSIYLCSVDPPSRTQYFGPGTRLLVL.

This chain connects TRBV2 to TRBJ1-5; TRBD1 might be the D (5 bases). V lost 6 bases and J lost 4, with 13 bases in between. Germline CDR1 reads SNHLY; CDR2 reads FYNNEI. The CDR3 totals 14 residues. The CDR3 DNA reads as TGTGCCAGCAGCACTGGACGGGGGAATCAGCCCCAGCATTTT. It yields the protein CASSTGRGNQPQHF.

V usage is TRBV9 and J usage is TRBJ2-1; the match to TRBD2 covers 14 bases. This CDR3 contains 15 residues. Germline V lookup: CDR1 SGDLS, CDR2 YYNGEE. J was trimmed by 10 bases and V by 2 bases; bases with no gene match: 5. The DNA for the CDR3 is TGTGCCAGCAGCGTCGGGACTAGCGGGAGCGGGGAGCAGTTCTTC. Residues: CASSVGTSGSGEQFF.

Only one count was recorded for this clone. The rearrangement links TRBV18 to TRBJ2-1, with D maybe TRBD2 (6 bases). Germline V gives CDR1 KGHSH, CDR2 LQKENI. Trimming removed 3 bases at V and 7 bases at J, with 19 bases between. This CDR3 has 16 amino acids. For the CDR3, the DNA is TGTGCCAGCTCACCCCAGGAGCGGGTCGGTGGGAATGAGCAGTTCTTC. Amino acids: CASSPQERVGGNEQFF.

The rearrangement joins TRBV3-1 (or the pseudogene TRBV3-2) to TRBJ2-3; tentatively, D is TRBD2 (6 bases). The CDR3 has 16 residues. The V gene lost 3 bases and the J gene lost 2 bases, with 15 bases spanning the gap. Germline V lookup: CDR1 LGHDT, CDR2 YNNKEL (reference sequence). The CDR3 region has the DNA TGTGCCAGCAGCCAGGGGCGGGACGGGGACACAGATACGCAGTATTTT. Protein product: CASSQGRDGDTDTQYF.

The CDR3 protein is CATPDLGGAKSEQFF. The CDR3 DNA reads as TGTGCCACCCCAGACTTGGGGGGAGCCAAGAGTGAGCAGTTCTTC. The chain uses TRBV5-4 and TRBJ2-1; weak D call: TRBD2 (6 bases). The germline V and J ends were trimmed by 9 bases and 9 bases, with 25 bases remaining between them. This CDR3 spans 15 amino acids. The V gene's germline CDR1 is SGHNT and CDR2 YYREEE (reference sequence).

The chain is built from TRBV5-1 and TRBJ1-2; 7 positions agree with TRBD1. The CDR3 has 15 residues. Germline-derived CDR1 and CDR2 are SGHRS and YFSETQ. J lost 2 bases, V lost 4 bases, and 8 bases had no gene match. The CDR3 sequence: CASSTGDVKNYGYTF. CDR3 nucleotides: TGCGCCAGCAGCACAGGGGACGTTAAGAACTATGGCTACACCTTC.

This sequence joins TRBV24-1 and TRBJ2-3, with D maybe TRBD2 (6 bases). CDR1 KGHDR and CDR2 SFDVKD come from the germline V gene. The CDR3 extends over 12 amino acids. The V and J ends lost 9 bases and 2 bases respectively, with 8 bases between them. In DNA, the CDR3 is TGTGCCACCGGAGGGAACACAGATACGCAGTATTTT. Protein product: CATGGNTDTQYF.

The V call is TRBV30, the J call TRBJ2-5, with 8 bases lining up with TRBD2. This CDR3 contains 15 residues. Germline V CDR1 and CDR2: GTSNPN, SVGIG (reference sequence). Losses at the gene ends were 0 bases for V and 4 bases for J; bases not matched to a gene: 7. CDR3 DNA sequence: TGTGCCTGGAGTGTCAACGGGAGGGCCGGAGAGACCCAGTACTTC. Amino acids: CAWSVNGRAGETQYF.

The sample holds a few counts of this clone. This sequence joins TRBV6-1 and TRBJ2-5; 9 bases line up with TRBD2. The CDR3 extends over 14 amino acids. Germline V gives CDR1 MNHNS, CDR2 SASEGT. Trimming took 3 bases from V and 5 from J; bases not matched to a gene: 4. The CDR3 loop is CASSEREGRETQYF. DNA for the CDR3: TGTGCCAGCAGTGAGCGGGAGGGCCGGGAGACCCAGTACTTC.

The J gene is TRBJ1-4, the V gene TRBV10-2, with 9 nucleotides matching TRBD1. J lost 0 bases, V lost 2 bases, and 1 base had no gene match. CDR3 size: 16 residues. Germline CDR1 reads WSHSY; CDR2 reads SAAADI. CDR3 nucleotides: TGCGCCAGCAGTGAGACAGGGGGCTCAACTAATGAAAAACTGTTTTTT. Amino acid sequence: CASSETGGSTNEKLFF.

This chain joins TRBV5-1 and TRBJ2-1; 7 bases agree with TRBD1. Germline V gene lookup returns CDR1 SGHRS and CDR2 YFSETQ. The junction had 7 bases not matched to a gene; V was cut back by 0 bases and J by 4 bases. The CDR3 spans 16 residues. The CDR3 sequence is CASSLEGASQYNEQFF. The DNA of the CDR3 is TGCGCCAGCAGCTTGGAGGGGGCATCCCAATACAATGAGCAGTTCTTC.

The chain joins TRBV29-1 to TRBJ2-7; possible D gene TRBD2, 5 bases. Per germline, CDR1 SQVTM and CDR2 ANQGSEA. CDR3 size: 15 residues. Trimming pared 4 bases from V and 4 bases from J, leaving 20 bases between. DNA of the CDR3: TGCAGCGTTGCCGGGGTGTCTGCCCCAACTTACGAGCAGTACTTC. This sequence encodes CSVAGVSAPTYEQYF.

This clone was counted a single time. The chain carries TRBV6-5 and TRBJ2-1; D gene uncertain. This CDR3 has 14 residues. Germline CDR1 and CDR2: MNHEY and SVGAGI. V was shortened by 5 bases and J by 8 bases, with 16 bases between the two germline ends. DNA of the CDR3: TGTGCCAGCAGTCCCTTGCGTCTGGGCTATGAGCAGTTCTTC. It codes for CASSPLRLGYEQFF.

The count of this clone is one. This rearrangement joins TRBV3-1 (or the pseudogene TRBV3-2) to TRBJ1-2; TRBD1 matches 8 bases. This CDR3 is built from 15 residues. Per the germline V gene, CDR1 is LGHDT and CDR2 is YNNKEL (reference sequence). V trimming: 1 base; J trimming: 7 bases; junction bases outside the gene matches: 8. CDR3 in DNA: TGTGCCAGCAGCCAAGTAGGTCAGGGGGCCGTTGGCTACACCTTC. This translates into CASSQVGQGAVGYTF.